This T cell receptor beta chain was captured by sequencing in a study of identifying expanded T cells in peripheral blood (dated by TCRdb to the late 2010s). Context from the whole study: Four technical replicates, made by sequencing separate aliquots from the same pool of genomic DNA, were compared pairwise.

TCRbeta CDR3 regions were profiled with the immunoSEQ Assay using bias-controlled multiplex PCR amplification of genomic DNA. The original methods were these. The absolute abundance of each unique TCRbeta CDR3 region was quantified after sequences were collapsed and filtered. Differential abundance was tested with two models: a binomial (Fisher-equivalent) model and a beta-binomial model that adds time-dependent variance fitted from healthy donors. Clones with fewer than 5 combined templates were removed, and a clone was called differentially abundant if the clone's Benjamini-Hochberg FDR was below 0.01. Using the form v = (b*log(k)+a)^2, the beta-binomial variance was modeled as a function of the total template count across the two samples. The table comes from immuneACCESS by way of TCRdb, which keeps in-frame sequences with V and J called. Part of the clones is missing from these tables; in studies checked, under half for an unresolved V gene and the rest for unknown reasons. The V and J calls and clone size come from that table; D and trimming were worked out from the DNA. This sample gives about 90,000 clones in total; about 85% of them show up just once. The ten largest clones take up 4.5% of the sample.

What the study reported, not specific to this receptor: Both the number of clones called differentially abundant and the false-positive rate were significantly reduced by the beta-binomial model across all healthy-donor time intervals. The binomial model flagged roughly 1.2 differentially abundant clones between technical replicates but about 16.4 over around two weeks and around 19 over approximately 4 weeks. The authors expected that over much longer intervals, such as months to years, biological variance in healthy repertoires might increase even further. Across all healthy donors, variance in clone template counts between roughly 2-week samples was found to increase significantly with total template count.

During the collection period, no immune events, such as infections, were documented for the healthy donors. To calibrate time-dependent variance in a beta-binomial model of T-cell clone differential abundance, blood repertoires from healthy donors were used as a training cohort. There were 10 healthy donors in the training cohort, of whom 3 were female and 7 were male. Donor ages ranged from about 29 to 65 years, with an average of 43 years. Whole blood, obtained from a commercial supplier, was collected from each healthy donor at three time points spaced around 2 weeks apart. For immunosequencing, genomic DNA was extracted from whole blood that had not been sorted. This clone is large (0.1 to 1%). It has no known antigen specificity. No much larger clonotype is one base removed from it; base qualities were not supplied. The origin of this receptor is a person between 18 and 70 years old in good health. The specimen sequenced was blood.

The CDR3 protein is CASNSLGTDLGAFF. The sequence in DNA is TGTGCCAGCAACTCACTAGGGACGGACCTTGGGGCTTTCTTT. The rearranged chain carries TRBV7-9 and TRBJ1-1; a weak D assignment points to TRBD1 (5 bases agree). The germline V gene (reference sequence) supplies CDR1 SEHNR and CDR2 FQNEAQ. Trimming costs V 7 bases and J 11 bases, and their ends lie 23 bases apart. The CDR3 goes from the cysteine to the phenylalanine over 14 residues. CDR3 DNA is the only sequence kept; it has 42 bases, read in frame from the first base.